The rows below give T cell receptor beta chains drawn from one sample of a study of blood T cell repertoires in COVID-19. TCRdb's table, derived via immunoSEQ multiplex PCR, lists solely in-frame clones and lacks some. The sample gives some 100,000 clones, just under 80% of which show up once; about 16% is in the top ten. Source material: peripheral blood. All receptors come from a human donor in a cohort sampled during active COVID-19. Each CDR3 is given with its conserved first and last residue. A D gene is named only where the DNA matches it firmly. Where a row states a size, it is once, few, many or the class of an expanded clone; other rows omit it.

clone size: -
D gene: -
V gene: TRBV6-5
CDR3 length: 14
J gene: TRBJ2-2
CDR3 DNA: TGTGCCAGCAGAGCTCAGGGCGGGGCCGGGGAGCTGTTTTTT
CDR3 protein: CASRAQGGAGELFF

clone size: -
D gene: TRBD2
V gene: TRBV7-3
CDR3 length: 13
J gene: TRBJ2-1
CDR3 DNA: TGTGCCAGCAGGTTTAGCGGGAGGGGTGAGCAGTTCTTC
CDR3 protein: CASRFSGRGEQFF

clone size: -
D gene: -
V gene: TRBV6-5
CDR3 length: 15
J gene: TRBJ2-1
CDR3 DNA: TGTGCCAGCCTTCCAGGGGCCCGCCCAAGGGATGAGCAGTTCTTC
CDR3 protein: CASLPGARPRDEQFF

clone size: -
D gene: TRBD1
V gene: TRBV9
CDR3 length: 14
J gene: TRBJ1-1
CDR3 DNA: TGTGCCAGCAGCACACGGGACAGGGGCACTGAAGCTTTCTTT
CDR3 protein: CASSTRDRGTEAFF

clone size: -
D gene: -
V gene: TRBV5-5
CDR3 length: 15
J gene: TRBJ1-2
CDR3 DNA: TGTGCCAGCAGCTTGGGGGGTACAGGAATCTATGGCTACACCTTC
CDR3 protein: CASSLGGTGIYGYTF

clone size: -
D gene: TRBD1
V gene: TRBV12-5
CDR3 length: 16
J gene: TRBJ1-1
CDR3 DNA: TGTGCTAGTGGTGTCTTAGGACAGGGGGGGGCCACTGAAGCTTTCTTT
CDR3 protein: CASGVLGQGGATEAFF

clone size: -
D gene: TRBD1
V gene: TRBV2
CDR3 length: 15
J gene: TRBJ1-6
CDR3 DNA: TGTGCCAGCAACGGACAGGGGGTAGGGAATTCACCCCTCCACTTT
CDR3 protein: CASNGQGVGNSPLHF

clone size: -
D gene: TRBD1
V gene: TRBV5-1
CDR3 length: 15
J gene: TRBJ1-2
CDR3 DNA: TGCGCCAGCAGCTCCGGGACAGATCCCATCGGTGGCTACACCTTC
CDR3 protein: CASSSGTDPIGGYTF

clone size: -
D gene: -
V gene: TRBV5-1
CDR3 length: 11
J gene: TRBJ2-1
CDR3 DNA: TGCGCCAGCAGGTATGACAATGAGCAGTTCTTC
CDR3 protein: CASRYDNEQFF

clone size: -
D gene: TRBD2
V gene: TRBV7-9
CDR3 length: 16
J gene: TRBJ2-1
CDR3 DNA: TGTGCCAGCAGCTTAGCGGTGAGCGGGAGGGCCTGGGAGCAGTTCTTC
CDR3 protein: CASSLAVSGRAWEQFF

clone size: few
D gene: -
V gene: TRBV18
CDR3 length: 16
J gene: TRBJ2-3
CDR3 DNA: TGTGCCAGCTCATCCTCGTGGGACACTAGCACAGATACGCAGTATTTT
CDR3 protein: CASSSSWDTSTDTQYF

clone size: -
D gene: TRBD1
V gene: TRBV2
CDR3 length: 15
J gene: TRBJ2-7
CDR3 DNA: TGTGCCAGCAGTAGAGCCGGGACAGGGGGCGACGAGCAGTACTTC
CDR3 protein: CASSRAGTGGDEQYF

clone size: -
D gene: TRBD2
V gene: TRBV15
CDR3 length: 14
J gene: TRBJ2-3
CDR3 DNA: TGTGCCAGTAAAAGCGGGAGGGCCGCAGATACGCAGTATTTT
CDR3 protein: CASKSGRAADTQYF

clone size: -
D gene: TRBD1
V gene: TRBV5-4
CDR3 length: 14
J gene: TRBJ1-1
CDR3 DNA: TGTGCCAGCAGCTTGAGCCAGGGGGACAGTGAAGCTTTCTTT
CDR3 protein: CASSLSQGDSEAFF

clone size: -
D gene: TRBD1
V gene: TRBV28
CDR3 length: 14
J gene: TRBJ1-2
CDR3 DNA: TGTGCCAGCAGCTCGACAGGGATTAACTATGGCTACACCTTC
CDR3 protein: CASSSTGINYGYTF

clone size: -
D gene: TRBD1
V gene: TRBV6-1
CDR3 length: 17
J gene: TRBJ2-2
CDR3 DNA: TGTGCCAGCAGTGCCAGACAGGGGGCGAGGAACACCGGGGAGCTGTTTTTT
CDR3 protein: CASSARQGARNTGELFF

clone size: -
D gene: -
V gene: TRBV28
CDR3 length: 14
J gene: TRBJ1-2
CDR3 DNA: TGTGCCAGCAGTTTAGCCAGGGTCAACTATGGCTACACCTTC
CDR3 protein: CASSLARVNYGYTF

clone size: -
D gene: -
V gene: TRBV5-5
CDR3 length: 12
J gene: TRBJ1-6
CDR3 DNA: TGTGCCAGCAGCCACCAGGGTTCACCCCTCCACTTT
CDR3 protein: CASSHQGSPLHF

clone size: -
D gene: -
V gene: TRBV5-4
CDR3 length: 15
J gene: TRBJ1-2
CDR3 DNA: TGTGCCAGCAGCTTGGGTCCGGGGAAGGGGGATGGCTACACCTTC
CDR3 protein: CASSLGPGKGDGYTF

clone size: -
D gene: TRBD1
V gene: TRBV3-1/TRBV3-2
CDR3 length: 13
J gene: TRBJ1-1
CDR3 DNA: TGTGCCAGCAGCCTCACAGGGGGCACTGAAGCTTTCTTT
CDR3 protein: CASSLTGGTEAFF

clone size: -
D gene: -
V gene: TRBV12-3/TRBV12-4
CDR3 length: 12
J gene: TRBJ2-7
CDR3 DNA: TGTGCCAGCACCAAGGAGGTGGGCGAGCAGTACTTC
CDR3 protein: CASTKEVGEQYF

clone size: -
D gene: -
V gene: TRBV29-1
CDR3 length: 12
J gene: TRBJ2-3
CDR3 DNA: TGCAGCGCCTCCCTATTCGCAGATACGCAGTATTTT
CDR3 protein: CSASLFADTQYF

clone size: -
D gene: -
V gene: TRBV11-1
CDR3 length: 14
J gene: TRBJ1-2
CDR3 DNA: TGTGCCAGCAGCTATGGACAGACTAACTATGGCTACACCTTC
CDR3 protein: CASSYGQTNYGYTF

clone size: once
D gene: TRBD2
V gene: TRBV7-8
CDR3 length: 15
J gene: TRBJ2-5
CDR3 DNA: TGTGCCAGCAGCTCCCTGGCGGGGGGAACGGAGACCCAGTACTTC
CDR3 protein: CASSSLAGGTETQYF

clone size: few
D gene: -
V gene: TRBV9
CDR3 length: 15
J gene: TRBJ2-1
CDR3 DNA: TGTGCCAGCAGCCCCCGACCTAGCTCCTACAATGAGCAGTTCTTC
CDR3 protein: CASSPRPSSYNEQFF

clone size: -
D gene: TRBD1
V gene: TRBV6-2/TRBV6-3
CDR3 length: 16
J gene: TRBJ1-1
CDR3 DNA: TGTGCCAGCAGTGAGCTCTTTGGACAGGAAACGACTGAAGCTTTCTTT
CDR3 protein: CASSELFGQETTEAFF

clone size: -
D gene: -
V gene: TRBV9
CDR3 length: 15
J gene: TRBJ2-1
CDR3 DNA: TGTGCCAGCAGCCCCACCACGGGGGAAAGGAATGAGCAGTTCTTC
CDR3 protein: CASSPTTGERNEQFF